These 19 T cell receptor beta chains came from one sample sequenced in a study of control samples from healthy donors and cancer patients. The assay was immunoSEQ multiplex PCR, and TCRdb's table has in-frame clones only and misses some. The sample records about 110,000 clones, approximately 82% being singletons. The sample consisted of blood. Receptors originate from a man in his late teens or twenties in good health.

The rearrangement joins TRBV6-1 to TRBJ1-4; D is uncertain. Germline CDR1 MNHNS, CDR2 SASEGT. Between the trimmed V and J ends, which lost 4 bases and 0 bases, there was a span of 18 bases. The CDR3 totals 18 residues. The CDR3 here is CASSVPKARFPTNEKLFF. The CDR3 DNA sequence: TGTGCCAGCAGTGTACCGAAGGCGAGGTTTCCAACTAATGAAAAACTGTTTTTT.

The chain links TRBV5-1 to TRBJ2-3; the match to TRBD2 covers 7 bases. There are 16 residues in the CDR3. J gave up 2 bases and V 2 bases, and 8 bases lay outside the gene matches. The germline V gene encodes CDR1 SGHRS and CDR2 YFSETQ. DNA of the CDR3: TGCGCCAGCAGCTTATCTTTGGGGGGGAACACAGATACGCAGTATTTT. Encoded protein: CASSLSLGGNTDTQYF.

The chain links TRBV7-9 to TRBJ2-7, with D perhaps given as TRBD1 or TRBD2 (7 bases each). Trimming took off 5 bases at V and 1 base at J, with 18 bases between the two ends. Germline CDR1 reads SEHNR; CDR2 reads FQNEAQ (reference sequence). The CDR3 is 16 amino acids. The CDR3 here is CASSQSSGTASYEQYF. The CDR3 DNA is TGTGCCAGCAGCCAATCCAGCGGGACAGCTTCCTACGAGCAGTACTTC.

The CDR3 protein is CASSPTSGNTGELFF. The CDR3 nucleotides read TGTGCCAGCTCACCAACCTCTGGGAACACCGGGGAGCTGTTTTTT. J is TRBJ2-2 and V is TRBV18; no definite D call. The CDR3 spans 15 residues. Germline CDR1 and CDR2: KGHSH and LQKENI. V lost 2 bases, J lost 1 base, and 8 bases lay in between.

The genes are TRBV6-5 and TRBJ1-6; D unclear. Trimming stripped 5 bases from V and 3 bases from J, with 11 bases between. Per germline, CDR1 MNHEY and CDR2 SVGAGI. The CDR3 runs to 15 residues. The CDR3 spells CASSTAGNYNSPLHF. The CDR3 DNA reads TGTGCCAGCAGTACCGCCGGGAACTATAATTCACCCCTCCACTTT.

With respect to this clone: Other DNA sequences from this sample encode an identical CDR3 as well. The chain employs TRBV2 and TRBJ1-2; D perhaps matches TRBD1 (5 bases). Germline loops: CDR1 SNHLY, CDR2 FYNNEI. The CDR3 has 15 residues. Trimming shortened V by 1 base and J by 5 bases, and 14 bases separated the two germline ends. CDR3 coding DNA: TGTGCCAGCAGTGAAGGTGTGGGGCCCCCTTATGGCTACACCTTC. Protein: CASSEGVGPPYGYTF.

V and J are TRBV27 and TRBJ2-7, with D perhaps being TRBD1 or TRBD2 (5 bases each). From germline, CDR1 is MNHEY and CDR2 SMNVEV (reference sequence). The CDR3 is made up of 18 amino acids. V was clipped by 0 bases and J by 0 bases, with 18 bases between them. In DNA form, the CDR3 reads TGTGCCAGCAGTTTATCCTTATCGGGACCCATGAGCTCCTACGAGCAGTACTTC. This codes for CASSLSLSGPMSSYEQYF.

The chain is built from TRBV6-5 and TRBJ2-2; the D is unclear. The V gene lost 1 base and the J gene lost 8 bases, with 8 bases spanning the gap. Germline CDR1 MNHEY, CDR2 SVGAGI. This CDR3 is built from 13 residues. The CDR3 DNA follows: TGTGCCAGCAGTTACTTTTCAGGAGGGGAGCTGTTTTTT. This codes for CASSYFSGGELFF.

The sample holds a few counts of this clone. The J gene is TRBJ1-3, the V gene TRBV30, with no clear D. In germline, CDR1 is GTSNPN, CDR2 SVGIG (reference sequence). V was trimmed by 4 bases and J by 0 bases, leaving 13 bases between them. The CDR3 is 15 residues long. CDR3 region: CAWIHRTNSGNTIYF. The CDR3 region has the DNA TGTGCCTGGATACATAGAACTAACTCTGGAAACACCATATATTTT.

V and J are TRBV5-1 and TRBJ2-7; 10 nucleotides agree with TRBD1. Germline V CDR1 and CDR2: SGHRS, YFSETQ. The CDR3 totals 16 residues. V gave up 2 bases and J gave up 2 bases; unmatched junction bases: 7. CDR3 sequence: CASSFAGTGEAYEQYF. DNA for the CDR3: TGCGCCAGCAGCTTCGCCGGGACAGGGGAAGCCTACGAGCAGTACTTC.

The V gene is TRBV2, the J gene TRBJ1-6, with D hard to call. Germline V gives CDR1 SNHLY, CDR2 FYNNEI. V was shortened by 6 bases and J by 8 bases, with 8 bases between the two germline ends. CDR3 size: 12 residues. The CDR3 bases are TGTGCCAGCAGGGGTACTTATTCACCCCTCCACTTT. Amino acid sequence: CASRGTYSPLHF.

To note about this clone: No DNA is shown, since the ends of the CDR3 on it are uncertain; the CDR3 is the one TCRdb lists. The CDR3 here is CASSSSGLVSYEQYF. The J gene is TRBJ2-7, the V gene TRBV28; TRBD2, the table's D call, lacks a check against the DNA. The CDR3 adds up to 15 amino acids, both ends counted. In germline, CDR1 is MDHEN, CDR2 SYDVKM.

The V gene is TRBV6-2 or TRBV6-3, the J gene TRBJ2-7, with TRBD1 matching over 8 bases. Trimming removed 0 bases from V and 7 bases from J; junction bases left unmatched: 8. Looked up from germline, CDR1 is MNHEY and CDR2 is SVGEGT. The CDR3 runs to 15 residues. The DNA of the CDR3 is TGTGCCAGCAGTTACTCCCCGGACAGGGTGGAGGAGCAGTACTTC. It codes for CASSYSPDRVEEQYF.

The chain uses TRBV25-1 and TRBJ1-1; tentatively, D is TRBD1 (5 bases). Trimming took off 2 bases at V and 10 bases at J, with 23 bases between the two ends. This CDR3 is 16 amino acids long. The germline V gene encodes CDR1 MGHDK and CDR2 SYGVNS. The CDR3 spells CASSENWGEGGDRAFF. In nucleotides, the CDR3 is TGTGCCAGCAGTGAAAATTGGGGCGAGGGCGGGGACCGAGCTTTCTTT.

The rearrangement joins TRBV7-9 to TRBJ1-2; D is unclear. CDR3 size: 18 residues. Trimming removed 2 bases at V and 2 bases at J, with 21 bases between. The germline V gene encodes CDR1 SEHNR and CDR2 FQNEAQ (reference sequence). The CDR3 nucleotides are TGTGCCAGCAGCTTATTTCTGAGCACTTCCTCACCGAACTATGGCTACACCTTC. Protein: CASSLFLSTSSPNYGYTF.

V usage is TRBV28 and J usage is TRBJ2-3; no clear D. Germline V CDR1 and CDR2: MDHEN, SYDVKM. The CDR3 runs to 15 residues. Trimming cost V 5 bases and J 1 base, with 13 bases left between them. CDR3 DNA: TGTGCCAGCAGTGCCCCCCGTGCGGGCACAGATACGCAGTATTTT. This codes for CASSAPRAGTDTQYF.

This chain joins TRBV7-6 and TRBJ2-1; TRBD1 agrees at 9 bases. This CDR3 region has 18 residues. Trimming cost V 0 bases and J 5 bases; bases outside gene matches: 11. Germline CDR1 reads SGHVS; CDR2 reads FNYEAQ. The CDR3 DNA sequence: TGTGCCAGCAGCTTAGCGTTTTGGGTGGGACAGGGTCACAATGAGCAGTTCTTC. It is translated as CASSLAFWVGQGHNEQFF.

The V call is TRBV2, the J call TRBJ2-5; no firm D call. The V gene's germline CDR1 is SNHLY and CDR2 FYNNEI. The CDR3 loop spans 12 amino acids. V lost 2 bases and J lost 14, with 15 bases in between. The CDR3 spells CASSEFYLGLYF. CDR3 in DNA: TGTGCCAGCAGTGAATTCTACCTGGGCCTCTACTTC.

The rearrangement joins TRBV9 to TRBJ1-6; D is possibly TRBD1 (5 bases). The CDR3 totals 15 residues. V gave up 3 bases and J gave up 6 bases, with 13 bases separating them. Germline V gives CDR1 SGDLS, CDR2 YYNGEE. CDR3 in amino acids: CASSGPGGGNSPLHF. CDR3 bases: TGTGCCAGCAGCGGGCCCGGGGGTGGTAATTCACCCCTCCACTTT.